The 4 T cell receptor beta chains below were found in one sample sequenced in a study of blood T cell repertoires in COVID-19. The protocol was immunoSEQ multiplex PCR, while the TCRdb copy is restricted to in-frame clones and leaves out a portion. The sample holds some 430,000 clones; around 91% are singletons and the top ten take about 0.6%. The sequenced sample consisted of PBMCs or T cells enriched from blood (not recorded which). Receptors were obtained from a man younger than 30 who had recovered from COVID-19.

As DNA, the CDR3 is TGTGCCAGCAGCGTAACCGGGACAGATAATTCACCCCTCCACTTT. Translating gives CASSVTGTDNSPLHF. The chain employs TRBV9 and TRBJ1-6; 7 bases are shared with TRBD1. Germline-derived CDR1 and CDR2 are SGDLS and YYNGEE. The J segment lost 5 bases and the V segment lost 1 base, leaving 3 bases of the junction unmatched. This CDR3 contains 15 residues.

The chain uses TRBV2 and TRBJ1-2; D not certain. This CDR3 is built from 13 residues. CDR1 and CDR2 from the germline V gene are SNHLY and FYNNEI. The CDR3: CATHRREGSGYTF. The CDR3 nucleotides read TGTGCTACCCACCGAAGGGAGGGAAGTGGCTACACCTTC.

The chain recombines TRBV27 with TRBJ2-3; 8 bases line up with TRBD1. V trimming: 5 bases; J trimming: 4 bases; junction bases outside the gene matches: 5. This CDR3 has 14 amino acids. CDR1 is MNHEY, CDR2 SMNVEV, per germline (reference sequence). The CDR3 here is CASSQDRAADTQYF. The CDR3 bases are TGTGCCAGCAGTCAGGACAGGGCCGCAGATACGCAGTATTTT.

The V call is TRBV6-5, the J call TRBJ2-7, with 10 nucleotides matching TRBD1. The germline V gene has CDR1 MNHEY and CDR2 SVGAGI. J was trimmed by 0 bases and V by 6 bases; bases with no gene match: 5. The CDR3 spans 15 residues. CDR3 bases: TGTGCCAGCAGAGGACAGGGGGATTACTCCTACGAGCAGTACTTC. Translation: CASRGQGDYSYEQYF.